This T cell receptor (beta chain) was found in a study of Ad26.COV2.S vaccination and SARS-CoV-2 variants listed by TCRdb under 2021. Concerning the study at large: The specificity and breadth of SARS-CoV-2-reactive T cell receptors after Ad26.COV2.S vaccination were assessed by TCRbeta repertoire sequencing. The TCR-sequenced set comprised approximately 30 samples: approximately 19 Ad26.COV2.S vaccine recipients, 5 placebo recipients and 8 SARS-CoV-2 convalescent individuals. Study-level results and caveats: Spike-specific TCR breadth was higher in Ad26.COV2.S recipients than in placebo recipients (P = 0.0014). Vaccine and placebo recipients had similar non-spike TCR breadth, a finding consistent with the vaccine containing only spike. The authors noted that total T cell responses may have been underestimated by the TCR breadth and depth analyses. After vaccination, spike-specific CD8+ and CD4+ T cell responses were reported to show substantial breadth.

TCRbeta CDR3 regions were sequenced with the immunoSEQ Assay. After extraction, genomic DNA underwent amplification by bias-controlled multiplex PCR, followed by high-throughput sequencing. Per the source publication's procedure: To quantify the absolute abundance of every unique TCRbeta CDR3 region, sequences were collapsed and filtered. T cell fraction was estimated by normalizing TCRbeta template counts to usable DNA, with usable DNA measured through amplification of reference genes found in all nucleated cells. Repertoire TCRs were annotated as SARS-CoV-2-specific when V gene, CDR3 amino acid sequence and J gene were exactly matched to a known reactive TCR set. The reference SARS-CoV-2 TCR set was obtained from MIRA and was filtered for enrichment in COVID-19-positive ImmuneCODE repertoires, whereby public or cross-reactive TCRs were removed. Using the MIRA antigens, annotated TCRs were further analysed by specific ORF or by position within an ORF. Breadth was defined as the number of annotated unique rearrangements divided by the total number of unique productive rearrangements, and depth was defined as the summed frequency of the annotated unique rearrangements. Two-sided Wilcoxon rank-sum tests were applied when comparing TCR breadth between groups. This immuneACCESS table, as held by TCRdb, lists in-frame sequences with V and J called but not all clones. Of the missing ones, under half trace to an unresolved V gene in checked studies; the others have no known cause. The DNA was the basis for D and trimming; V, J and clone size are from that table. The sample includes approximately 400,000 clones, with roughly nine tenths observed a single time. The ten largest clones represent about 3.9% of the sample.

As regards this clone: Its antigen remains unidentified. No quality values exist for individual bases; no much larger clone is one base distant.

V gives up 5 bases and J gives up 4 bases, and the segment between their germline ends measures 9 bases. The CDR3, cysteine through phenylalanine, is 12 amino acids long. The sequence is cut down to CDR3 DNA, 36 bases in frame from base 1. Via the germline V gene (reference sequence), CDR1 is MNHEY and CDR2 SMNVEV. This specimen's time point label, per the study, means: individuals recovered from natural SARS-CoV-2 infection. The chain joins TRBV27 to TRBJ2-7, with the D gene not clear enough to name. The TCR sequence derives from a human donor who had recovered from COVID-19. The sequencing used peripheral blood, collected after recovery from COVID-19. The CDR3 has the sequence CASSPNAYEQYF. The DNA reads TGTGCCAGCAGTCCCAACGCGTACGAGCAGTACTTC.